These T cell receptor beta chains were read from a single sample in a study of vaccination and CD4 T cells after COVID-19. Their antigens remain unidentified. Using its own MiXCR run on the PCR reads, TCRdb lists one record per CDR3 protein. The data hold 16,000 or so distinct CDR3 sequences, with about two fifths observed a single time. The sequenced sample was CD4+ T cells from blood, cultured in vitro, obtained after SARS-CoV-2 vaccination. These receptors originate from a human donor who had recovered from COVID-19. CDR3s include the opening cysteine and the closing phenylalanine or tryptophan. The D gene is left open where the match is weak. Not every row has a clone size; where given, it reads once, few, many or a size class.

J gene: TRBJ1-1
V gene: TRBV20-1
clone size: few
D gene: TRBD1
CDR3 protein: CSAPRGGRSTEAFF
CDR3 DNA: TGCAGTGCTCCCAGGGGGGGTCGGAGCACTGAAGCTTTCTTT

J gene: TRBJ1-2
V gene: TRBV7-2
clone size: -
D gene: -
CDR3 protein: CASSSSFRGYTF
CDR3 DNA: TGTGCCAGCAGCTCCTCTTTTCGGGGCTACACCTTC

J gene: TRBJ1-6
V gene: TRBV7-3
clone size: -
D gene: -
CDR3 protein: CASSLNTAANSPLHF
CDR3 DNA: TGTGCCAGCAGCTTAAACACCGCCGCAAATTCACCCCTCCACTTT

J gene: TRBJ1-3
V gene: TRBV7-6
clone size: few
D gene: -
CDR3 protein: CASSQDWGSGNTIYF
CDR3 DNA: TGTGCCAGCAGCCAGGACTGGGGCTCTGGAAACACCATATATTTT

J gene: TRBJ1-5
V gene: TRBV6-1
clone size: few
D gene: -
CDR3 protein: CASSPPLRDQPQHF
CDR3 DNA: TGTGCCAGCAGTCCCCCGCTAAGGGATCAGCCCCAGCATTTT

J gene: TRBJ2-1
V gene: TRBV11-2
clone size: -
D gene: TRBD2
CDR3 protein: CASSLILAGGPLIREQFF
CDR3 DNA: TGTGCCAGCAGCTTAATCCTAGCGGGAGGGCCGTTGATTCGTGAGCAGTTCTTC

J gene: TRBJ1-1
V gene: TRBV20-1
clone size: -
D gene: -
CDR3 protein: CSARPYRRVAEAFF
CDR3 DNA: TGCAGTGCCAGACCTTACCGACGGGTTGCTGAAGCTTTCTTT

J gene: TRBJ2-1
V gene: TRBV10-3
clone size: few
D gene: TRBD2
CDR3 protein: CAITVGRPGLAGLHNEQFF
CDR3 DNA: TGTGCCATCACCGTGGGACGGCCGGGACTAGCGGGGCTCCACAATGAGCAGTTCTTC

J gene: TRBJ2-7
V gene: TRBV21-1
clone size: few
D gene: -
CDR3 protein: CASSKALYHSYEQYF
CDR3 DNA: TGTGCCAGCAGCAAAGCCCTCTACCACTCCTACGAGCAGTACTTC

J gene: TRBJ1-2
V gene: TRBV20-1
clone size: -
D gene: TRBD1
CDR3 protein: CSARGASGGDRGEGYTF
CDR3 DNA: TGCAGTGCTAGAGGAGCGAGTGGAGGGGACAGGGGAGAGGGCTACACCTTC

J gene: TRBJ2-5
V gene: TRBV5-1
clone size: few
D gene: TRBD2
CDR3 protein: CASSLTTPGGEETQYF
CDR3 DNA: TGCGCCAGCAGCTTGACGACCCCCGGGGGGGAGGAGACCCAGTACTTC

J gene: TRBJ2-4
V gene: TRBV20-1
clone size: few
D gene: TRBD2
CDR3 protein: CSARESGRGSNIQYF
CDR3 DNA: TGCAGTGCTAGAGAAAGCGGGAGGGGGTCGAACATTCAGTACTTC

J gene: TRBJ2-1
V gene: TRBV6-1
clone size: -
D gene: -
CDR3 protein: CASKGGGSYNEQFF
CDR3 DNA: TGTGCCAGCAAGGGTGGGGGCTCCTACAATGAGCAGTTCTTC

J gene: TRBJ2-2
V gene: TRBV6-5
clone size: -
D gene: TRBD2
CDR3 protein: CASSYSRGSWVGELFF
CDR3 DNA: TGTGCCAGCAGTTACTCGCGCGGGAGTTGGGTCGGGGAGCTGTTTTTT

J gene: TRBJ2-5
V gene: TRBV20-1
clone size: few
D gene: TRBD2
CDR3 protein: CSARSPLAGVQETQYF
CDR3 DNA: TGCAGTGCTAGATCGCCACTAGCGGGAGTTCAAGAGACCCAGTACTTC

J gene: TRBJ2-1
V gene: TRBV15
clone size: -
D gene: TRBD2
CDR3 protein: CATRTRDYFDEQFF
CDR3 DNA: TGTGCCACCAGGACCCGGGACTATTTCGATGAGCAGTTCTTC

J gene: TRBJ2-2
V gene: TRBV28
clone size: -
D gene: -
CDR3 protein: CASYDGNTGELFF
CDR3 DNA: TGTGCCAGCTATGACGGTAACACCGGGGAGCTGTTTTTT

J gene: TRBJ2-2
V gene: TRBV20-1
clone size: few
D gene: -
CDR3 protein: CSATRKGPGELFF
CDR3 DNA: TGCAGTGCTACTCGCAAGGGCCCCGGGGAGCTGTTTTTT

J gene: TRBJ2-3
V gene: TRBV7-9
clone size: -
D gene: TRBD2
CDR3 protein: CASSWASGSGDTQYF
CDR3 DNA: TGTGCCAGCAGCTGGGCTAGCGGGAGTGGAGATACGCAGTATTTT

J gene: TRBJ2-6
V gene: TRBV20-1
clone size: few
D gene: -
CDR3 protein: CSASLGASGANVLTF
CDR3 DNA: TGCAGTGCTAGTTTGGGGGCGTCCGGGGCCAACGTCCTGACTTTC

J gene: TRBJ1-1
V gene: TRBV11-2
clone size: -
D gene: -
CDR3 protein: CASSLEAGVHEAFF
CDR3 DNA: TGTGCCAGCAGCTTAGAGGCAGGGGTTCATGAAGCTTTCTTT

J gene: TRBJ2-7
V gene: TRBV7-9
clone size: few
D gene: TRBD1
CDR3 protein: CASSATETGDEQYF
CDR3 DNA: TGTGCCAGCAGCGCCACTGAGACAGGGGACGAGCAGTACTTC